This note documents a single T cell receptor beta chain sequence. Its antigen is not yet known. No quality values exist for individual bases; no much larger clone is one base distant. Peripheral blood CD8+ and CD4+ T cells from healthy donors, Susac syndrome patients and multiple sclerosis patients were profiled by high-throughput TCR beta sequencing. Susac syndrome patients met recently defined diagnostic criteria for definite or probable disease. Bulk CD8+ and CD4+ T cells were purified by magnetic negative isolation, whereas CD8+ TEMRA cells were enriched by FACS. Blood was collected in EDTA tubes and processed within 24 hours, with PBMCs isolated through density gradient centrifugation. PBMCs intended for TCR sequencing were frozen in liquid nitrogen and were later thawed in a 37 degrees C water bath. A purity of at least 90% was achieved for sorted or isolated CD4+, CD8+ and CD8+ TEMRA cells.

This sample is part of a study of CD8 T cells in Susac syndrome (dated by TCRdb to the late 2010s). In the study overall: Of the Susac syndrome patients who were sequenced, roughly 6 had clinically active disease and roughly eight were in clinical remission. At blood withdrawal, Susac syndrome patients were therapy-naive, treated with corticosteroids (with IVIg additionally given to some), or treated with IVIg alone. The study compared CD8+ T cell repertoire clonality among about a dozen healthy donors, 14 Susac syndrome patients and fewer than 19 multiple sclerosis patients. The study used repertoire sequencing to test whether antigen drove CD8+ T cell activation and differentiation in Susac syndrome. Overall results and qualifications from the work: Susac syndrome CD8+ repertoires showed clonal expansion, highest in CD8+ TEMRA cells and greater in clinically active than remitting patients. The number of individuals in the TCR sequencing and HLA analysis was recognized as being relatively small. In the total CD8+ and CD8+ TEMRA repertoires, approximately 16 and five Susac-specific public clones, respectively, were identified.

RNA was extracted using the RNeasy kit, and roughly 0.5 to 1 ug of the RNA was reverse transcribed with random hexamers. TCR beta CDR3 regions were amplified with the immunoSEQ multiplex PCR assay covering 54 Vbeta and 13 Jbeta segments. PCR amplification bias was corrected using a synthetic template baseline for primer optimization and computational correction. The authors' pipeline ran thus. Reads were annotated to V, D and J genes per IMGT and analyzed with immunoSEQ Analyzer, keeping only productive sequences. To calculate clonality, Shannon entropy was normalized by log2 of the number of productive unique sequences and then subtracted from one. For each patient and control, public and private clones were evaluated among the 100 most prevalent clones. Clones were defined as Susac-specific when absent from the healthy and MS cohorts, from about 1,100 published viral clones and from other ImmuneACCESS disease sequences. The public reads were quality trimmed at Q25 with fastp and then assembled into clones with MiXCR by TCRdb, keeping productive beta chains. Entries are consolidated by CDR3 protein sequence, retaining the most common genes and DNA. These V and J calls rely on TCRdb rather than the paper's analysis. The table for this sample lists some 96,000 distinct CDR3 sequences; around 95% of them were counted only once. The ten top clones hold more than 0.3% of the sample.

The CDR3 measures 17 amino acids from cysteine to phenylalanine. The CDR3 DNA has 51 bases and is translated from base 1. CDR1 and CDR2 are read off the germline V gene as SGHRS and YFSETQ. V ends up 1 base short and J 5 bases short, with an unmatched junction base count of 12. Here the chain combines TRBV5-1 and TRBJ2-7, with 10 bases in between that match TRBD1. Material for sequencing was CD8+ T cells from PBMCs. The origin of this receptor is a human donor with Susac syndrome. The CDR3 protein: CASSLFATRDRGHEQYF. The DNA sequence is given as TGCGCCAGCAGCTTGTTCGCTACCCGGGACAGGGGCCACGAGCAGTACTTC.